The TCR beta chain under discussion was sequenced for a study of T cell responses to AZD1222 COVID-19 vaccine. V lost 2 bases, J lost 7 bases, and 11 bases lay in between. Germline loops: CDR1 SNHLY, CDR2 FYNNEI. This CDR3 spans 14 amino acids. Study-level findings and limits: All repertoire sampling was performed exclusively after the peak T cell response. Rises in breadth and depth of Spike-specific TCRs came after two AZD1222 doses.

This clone was observed a single time. Antigen specificity is unknown. The protocol was immunoSEQ multiplex PCR, while the TCRdb copy is restricted to in-frame clones and leaves out a portion. Here the sample spans tens of thousands of clones, approximately 88% being singletons. The chain is built from TRBV2 and TRBJ2-2; D is uncertain. This TCR came from an adult in good health. The sequences come from peripheral blood, collected on day 0 of MenACWY control vaccination. CDR3 nucleotide sequence: TGTGCCAGCAGTGAACCACCGAGGTACGGGGAGCTGTTTTTT. Protein: CASSEPPRYGELFF.